Below, 20 T cell receptor beta chains from the same sample are listed, as sequenced in a study of shared clonotypes between healthy human individuals. Profiling relied on immunoSEQ multiplex PCR, and the TCRdb table lists in-frame clones only, not all of them. The table lists roughly 2 million clones, about 94% of them singletons. Only CD45RO-negative cells positively selected for CCR7 counted as naive CD8 cells, so terminally differentiated effector memory CD45RA+ cells were excluded. The sample taken for sequencing was naive CD8+ T cells sorted from blood. All receptors derive from a man aged 18 to 29 in good health.

The chain combines TRBV6-1 with TRBJ2-1; 10 bases align to TRBD2. Germline values: CDR1 MNHNS, CDR2 SASEGT. The CDR3 has 17 amino acids. The ends lost 3 bases at V and 4 bases at J; junction bases unmatched: 9. The CDR3 DNA reads TGTGCCAGCAGTGAGAGGACTAGCGGATTATTTTACAATGAGCAGTTCTTC. It yields the protein CASSERTSGLFYNEQFF.

The chain joins TRBV11-2 to TRBJ2-2, with TRBD2 matching over 10 bases. In germline, CDR1 is SGHAT, CDR2 FQNNGV. Losses at the gene ends were 4 bases for V and 7 bases for J; bases not matched to a gene: 9. The CDR3 has 16 residues. The DNA for the CDR3 is TGTGCCAGCAGCTCGTCTAGCGGGAGTTGGATCGGGGAGCTGTTTTTT. As protein: CASSSSSGSWIGELFF. The full variable domain, in which reference TRBV11-2 and TRBJ2-2 provide the parts outside the CDR3, is EAGVAQSPRYKIIEKRQSVAFWCNPISGHATLYWYQQILGQGPKLLIQFQNNGVVDDSQLPKDRFSAERLKGVDSTLKIQPAKLEDSAVYLCASSSSSGSWIGELFFGEGSRLTVL.

This chain links TRBV14 with TRBJ2-5, with D unclear. Germline V gives CDR1 SGHDN, CDR2 FVKESK. Between the trimmed V and J ends, which lost 5 bases and 5 bases, there was a span of 18 bases. This CDR3 comprises 15 residues. CDR3 sequence: CASSTLVNPKETQYF. The CDR3 bases are TGTGCCAGCAGCACTTTGGTCAACCCGAAGGAGACCCAGTACTTC.

The chain couples TRBV6-1 to TRBJ2-3; D remains ambiguous. The CDR3 spans 13 residues. Trimming removed 5 bases from V and 1 base from J, with 7 bases in between. Germline V gene sequence: CDR1 MNHNS, CDR2 SASEGT. The CDR3 DNA follows: TGTGCCAGCAGTAAGCTGCGCACAGATACGCAGTATTTT. Residues: CASSKLRTDTQYF.

For this clone: The sample contains more than one DNA sequence encoding this CDR3. The CDR3 sequence is CAWSVPGPEAFF. In DNA, the CDR3 is TGTGCCTGGAGTGTACCCGGCCCTGAAGCTTTCTTT. The V gene is TRBV30, the J gene TRBJ1-1; D gene ambiguous. This CDR3 contains 12 residues. Germline values: CDR1 GTSNPN, CDR2 SVGIG (reference sequence). V was clipped by 0 bases and J by 6 bases, with 8 bases between them.

Here the CDR3 reads CASSAGTRPTDTQYF. The CDR3 nucleotides read TGTGCCAGCAGCGCCGGGACTAGGCCCACAGATACGCAGTATTTT. This rearrangement joins TRBV6-1 to TRBJ2-3, with 8 bases identical to TRBD2. CDR3 length: 15 residues. Trimming at V came to 6 bases and at J to 2 bases, leaving 7 bases not matched to a gene. CDR1 and CDR2 from the germline V gene are MNHNS and SASEGT.

This chain connects TRBV5-4 to TRBJ2-3; D is perhaps TRBD2 (5 bases). Germline V lookup: CDR1 SGHNT, CDR2 YYREEE (reference sequence). The V and J ends lost 6 bases and 2 bases respectively, with 10 bases between them. The length of the CDR3 is 13 residues. The CDR3 DNA follows: TGTGCCAGCACCCCGGGGTCCACAGATACGCAGTATTTT. It yields the protein CASTPGSTDTQYF.

For this clone: The same CDR3 can be traced to other DNA sequences in this sample. V gene TRBV19 combines with J gene TRBJ2-7; D remains unclear. This CDR3 region has 13 residues. CDR1 and CDR2 (germline): LNHDA, SQIVND (reference sequence). The V and J ends lost 1 base and 1 base respectively, with 5 bases between them. In nucleotides, the CDR3 is TGTGCCAGTAGTATAGGGAGATCCTACGAGCAGTACTTC. This gives the protein CASSIGRSYEQYF. Full variable domain (remainder filled in from reference TRBV19 and TRBJ2-7): DGGITQSPKYLFRKEGQNVTLSCEQNLNHDAMYWYRQDPGQGLRLIYYSQIVNDFQKGDIAEGYSVSREKKESFPLTVTSAQKNPTAFYLCASSIGRSYEQYFGPGTRLTVT.

V and J are TRBV2 and TRBJ2-3; tentative D call: TRBD1 (8 bases). The V gene lost 6 bases and the J gene lost 1 base, with 11 bases spanning the gap. Germline CDR1 is SNHLY and CDR2 is FYNNEI. CDR3 length: 14 amino acids. The CDR3 DNA sequence: TGTGCCAGCAGAGCGGGACAGGGCACAGATACGCAGTATTTT. Amino acid sequence: CASRAGQGTDTQYF. The full variable domain, its missing parts supplied by reference TRBV2 and TRBJ2-3, is EPEVTQTPSHQVTQMGQEVILRCVPISNHLYFYWYRQILGQKVEFLVSFYNNEISEKSEIFDDQFSVERPDGSNFTLKIRSTKLEDSAMYFCASRAGQGTDTQYFGPGTRLTVL.

This chain links TRBV5-6 with TRBJ2-5; D may be TRBD1 (5 bases). The CDR3 length is 15 residues. Looked up from germline, CDR1 is SGHDT and CDR2 is YYEEEE. V gave up 1 base and J gave up 2 bases, with 12 bases separating them. The CDR3: CASSLSGAGQETQYF. DNA for the CDR3: TGTGCCAGCAGCTTGAGTGGGGCCGGGCAAGAGACCCAGTACTTC.

In the case of this clone: This specimen includes other DNA sequences encoding the same CDR3. The J gene is TRBJ2-7, the V gene TRBV5-1; 10 bases line up with TRBD2. Looked up from germline, CDR1 is SGHRS and CDR2 is YFSETQ. The CDR3 sequence is 14 residues long. V lost 4 bases and J lost 4; bases outside the gene matches: 5. The CDR3 region has the DNA TGCGCCAGCAGCGTTAGCGGGGGGACTTACGAGCAGTACTTC. This sequence encodes CASSVSGGTYEQYF.

The V call is TRBV15, the J call TRBJ1-2; TRBD1 agrees at 12 bases. Trimming removed 1 base from V and 7 bases from J; junction bases left unmatched: 7. This CDR3 is 16 amino acids long. Germline CDR1 is LNHNV and CDR2 is YYDKDF (reference sequence). For the CDR3, the DNA is TGTGCCACCAGCAGAGGCCCGGGACAGGGGGCGTTTGGCTACACCTTC. Its protein is CATSRGPGQGAFGYTF.

The chain combines TRBV11-2 with TRBJ1-2; D ambiguous. The CDR3 has 11 residues. The germline CDR1 and CDR2 sequences are SGHAT and FQNNGV. V shed 5 bases and J shed 6 bases, with 7 bases lying between them. DNA of the CDR3: TGTGCCAGCAGCCCTATGGATGGCTACACCTTC. It encodes CASSPMDGYTF.

The rearrangement joins TRBV7-9 to TRBJ1-1; perhaps TRBD1 as D (6 bases). Germline assignment: CDR1 SEHNR and CDR2 FQNEAQ (reference sequence). Trimming shortened V by 1 base and J by 0 bases, and 12 bases separated the two germline ends. There are 16 residues in the CDR3. CDR3 amino acids: CASSLVGRTVNTEAFF. The DNA of the CDR3 is TGTGCCAGCAGCTTAGTGGGAAGGACAGTGAACACTGAAGCTTTCTTT.

The chain links TRBV9 to TRBJ2-4, with D maybe TRBD1 (6 bases). V was trimmed by 0 bases and J by 6 bases, leaving 10 bases between them. Germline V gene lookup returns CDR1 SGDLS and CDR2 YYNGEE. This CDR3 comprises 14 residues. The CDR3 DNA follows: TGTGCCAGCAGCGTAGGAGGGGACACAAACATTCAGTACTTC. This encodes CASSVGGDTNIQYF.

The rearrangement joins TRBV28 to TRBJ2-2; unclear D gene. CDR3 length: 13 residues. Germline-derived CDR1 and CDR2 are MDHEN and SYDVKM. V dropped 11 bases and J dropped 0 bases, with 10 bases sitting between them. CDR3 residues: CAGSRANTGELFF. CDR3 coding DNA: TGTGCCGGGTCCCGCGCGAACACCGGGGAGCTGTTTTTT.

A word on this clone: Other DNA sequences in the same sample also yield this CDR3. The chain combines TRBV29-1 with TRBJ2-6; no definite D call. Germline lookup yields CDR1 SQVTM and CDR2 ANQGSEA. The V and J ends lost 4 bases and 0 bases respectively, with 4 bases between them. The CDR3 has 13 amino acids. The CDR3: CSVVLSGANVLTF. CDR3 bases: TGCAGCGTTGTTCTCTCTGGGGCCAACGTCCTGACTTTC.

The V and J genes are TRBV27 and TRBJ2-7; 7 positions agree with TRBD1. The germline V gene encodes CDR1 MNHEY and CDR2 SMNVEV (reference sequence). The CDR3 consists of 15 residues. The trim removed 5 bases at V and 3 bases at J, leaving 10 bases unmatched. The CDR3, as DNA: TGTGCCAGCAGTCCTCGGACAGGTCTCAGCTACGAGCAGTACTTC. Protein: CASSPRTGLSYEQYF.

V gene TRBV14 combines with J gene TRBJ2-7; D gene ambiguous. CDR3 length: 12 amino acids. V was clipped by 0 bases and J by 4 bases, with 4 bases between them. CDR1 is SGHDN and CDR2 is FVKESK in the germline V gene. DNA of the CDR3: TGTGCCAGCAGCCAAGATCAGTACGAGCAGTACTTC. Its protein product is CASSQDQYEQYF.

The chain combines TRBV28 with TRBJ1-5; D is unclear. V lost 7 bases and J 1 base, leaving 14 bases between the germline ends. CDR3 size: 15 residues. Germline CDR1 and CDR2: MDHEN and SYDVKM. The CDR3 region is CASNHRLESNQPQHF. The CDR3 bases are TGTGCCAGCAATCACAGACTTGAGAGCAATCAGCCCCAGCATTTT.